Listed below are T cell receptor beta chains from one sample, sequenced in a study of cytomegalovirus exposure and HLA in healthy donors. The assay was immunoSEQ multiplex PCR, and TCRdb's table has in-frame clones only and misses some. Of about 130,000 clones listed, 60% to 80% were seen once; the top ten hold about 7.3%. Specimen: PBMCs. These receptors were taken from a male donor in good health and CMV-seronegative. Both conserved end residues are part of each CDR3. The D gene is left open where the match is weak. Size is omitted from some rows. Given values are once, few, many or a class for expanded clones.

NA	TRBV5-1	TRBJ2-7	NA	CASSLYPYEQYF	TGCGCCAGCAGCTTGTATCCCTACGAGCAGTACTTC
NA	TRBV19	TRBJ1-1	TRBD1	CASSSGDRGSKAFF	TGTGCCAGTAGTTCGGGGGACAGGGGGAGTAAAGCTTTCTTT
NA	TRBV6-1	TRBJ2-1	NA	CASSEGWADKQFF	TGTGCCAGCAGTGAGGGTTGGGCGGACAAGCAGTTCTTC
few	TRBV19	TRBJ2-1	NA	CATTGLSSSYNEQFF	TGTGCCACCACAGGTCTTTCGAGCTCCTACAATGAGCAGTTCTTC
NA	TRBV5-1	TRBJ2-3	TRBD2	CASSWSGGASDTQYF	TGCGCCAGCAGCTGGAGCGGGGGGGCCTCAGATACGCAGTATTTT
NA	TRBV6-1	TRBJ2-7	TRBD2	CASSSLTSRDYEQYF	TGTGCCAGCAGTTCCTTGACTAGCAGAGACTACGAGCAGTACTTC
NA	TRBV9	TRBJ1-4	TRBD1	CASSVGTGGEKLFF	TGTGCCAGCAGCGTAGGGACAGGGGGTGAAAAACTGTTTTTT
once	TRBV7-8	TRBJ1-5	NA	CASSSAVGGAIQPQHF	TGTGCCAGCAGCTCAGCCGTCGGGGGGGCGATTCAGCCCCAGCATTTT
NA	TRBV7-9	TRBJ1-2	NA	CSSSPQDRPVNYGYTF	TGTTCCAGCAGCCCACAGGACCGGCCTGTTAACTATGGCTACACCTTC
NA	TRBV6-6	TRBJ2-1	TRBD2	CASGPSGGYNEQFF	TGTGCCAGCGGGCCTAGCGGGGGATACAATGAGCAGTTCTTC
NA	TRBV29-1	TRBJ2-7	TRBD1	CSVRAGTGDYEQYF	TGCAGCGTGAGGGCAGGGACAGGGGACTACGAGCAGTACTTC
NA	TRBV5-1	TRBJ2-7	TRBD1	CASSPYHRQGPTIYEQYF	TGCGCCAGCAGCCCCTACCACCGACAGGGCCCGACGATTTACGAGCAGTACTTC
NA	TRBV4-1	TRBJ2-7	TRBD1	CASSQTRGGQGVKYEQYF	TGCGCCAGCAGCCAGACCCGTGGGGGACAGGGGGTCAAGTACGAGCAGTACTTC
NA	TRBV2	TRBJ2-2	NA	CASIEGALSTGELFF	TGTGCCAGCATCGAAGGGGCCTTGAGCACCGGGGAGCTGTTTTTT
NA	TRBV27	TRBJ2-5	NA	CASRVSAIEYF	TGTGCCAGCAGGGTGTCAGCGATCGAGTACTTC
NA	TRBV6-5	TRBJ1-2	NA	CASRQDWANYGYTF	TGTGCCAGCAGGCAAGACTGGGCTAACTATGGCTACACCTTC
many	TRBV5-5	TRBJ2-7	TRBD1	CASSLAGDSSLWEQYF	TGTGCCAGCAGCTTGGCCGGGGACAGTAGCCTGTGGGAGCAGTACTTC
NA	TRBV21-1	TRBJ2-5	NA	CASSKAKGSQETQYF	TGTGCCAGCAGCAAAGCGAAAGGGAGCCAAGAGACCCAGTACTTC
NA	TRBV10-3	TRBJ1-3	TRBD1	CAIRPTGAHSGNTIYF	TGTGCCATCAGGCCGACAGGGGCCCACTCTGGAAACACCATATATTTT
NA	TRBV25-1	TRBJ2-1	TRBD2	CASSDLSGTSSYNEQFF	TGTGCCAGCAGTGATCTCTCCGGGACTAGTTCCTACAATGAGCAGTTCTTC
NA	TRBV18	TRBJ1-1	NA	CASLSDRTNTEAFF	TGTGCCAGCTTGAGTGACAGGACGAACACTGAAGCTTTCTTT
few	TRBV11-2	TRBJ2-7	NA	CASRTPKLHHYEQYF	TGTGCCAGCAGGACTCCGAAACTCCATCACTACGAGCAGTACTTC
NA	TRBV2	TRBJ1-5	TRBD1	CASTQTGGNQPQHF	TGTGCCAGCACCCAAACAGGGGGAAATCAGCCCCAGCATTTT
NA	TRBV6-1	TRBJ1-1	TRBD1	CASSRGQGASAFF	TGTGCCAGCAGCCGCGGACAGGGGGCAAGTGCTTTCTTT
NA	TRBV19	TRBJ2-7	NA	CASSNMGPGYEQYF	TGTGCCAGTAGTAATATGGGCCCAGGGTACGAGCAGTACTTC
NA	TRBV7-6	TRBJ2-1	NA	CASSSSMFYNEQFF	TGTGCCAGCAGCTCCAGTATGTTCTACAATGAGCAGTTCTTC
NA	TRBV5-1	TRBJ2-1	NA	CASSSERLEQFF	TGCGCCAGCAGCTCAGAGCGACTTGAGCAGTTCTTC
NA	TRBV9	TRBJ2-1	TRBD2	CASSVGSGSIYEQFF	TGTGCCAGCAGCGTAGGTAGCGGGAGTATCTATGAGCAGTTCTTC
NA	TRBV5-1	TRBJ1-1	TRBD1	CASRLTGTGRGNTEAFF	TGCGCCAGCAGGTTAACCGGGACAGGGAGGGGGAACACTGAAGCTTTCTTT
NA	TRBV4-1	TRBJ2-4	TRBD2	CASSQTSGLAKNIQYF	TGCGCCAGCAGCCAGACTAGCGGTCTAGCCAAAAACATTCAGTACTTC
NA	TRBV21-1	TRBJ1-5	NA	CASSKDGTGKNQPQHF	TGTGCCAGCAGCAAAGACGGGACAGGGAAGAATCAGCCCCAGCATTTT
NA	TRBV5-1	TRBJ2-1	TRBD2	CASSLASGAYNEQFF	TGCGCCAGCAGCTTGGCTAGCGGAGCGTACAATGAGCAGTTCTTC
NA	TRBV29-1	TRBJ2-3	NA	CSTLRGDTQYF	TGCAGCACTCTTAGGGGAGATACGCAGTATTTT
NA	TRBV2	TRBJ2-5	NA	CAVGKGEETQYF	TGTGCCGTAGGGAAGGGAGAAGAGACCCAGTACTTC
NA	TRBV10-2	TRBJ2-5	TRBD1	CASSLTGVPRETQYF	TGCGCCAGCAGTTTGACAGGGGTGCCCAGAGAGACCCAGTACTTC
NA	TRBV19	TRBJ1-4	NA	CASSEGATEKLFF	TGTGCCAGTAGTGAGGGAGCAACAGAAAAACTGTTTTTT
NA	TRBV7-8	TRBJ2-2	NA	CASSSRTANTGELFF	TGTGCCAGCAGCTCGAGGACAGCGAACACCGGGGAGCTGTTTTTT
NA	TRBV30	TRBJ1-1	NA	CAWSVNGAEAFF	TGCGCCTGGAGTGTAAATGGGGCGGAAGCTTTCTTT
NA	TRBV10-2	TRBJ2-7	NA	CASSESLTALYEQYF	TGCGCCAGCAGTGAGTCGTTGACAGCTTTATACGAGCAGTACTTC
NA	TRBV2	TRBJ1-4	NA	CASSEILGRDEKLFF	TGTGCCAGCAGTGAAATCCTCGGCAGGGATGAAAAACTGTTTTTT
NA	TRBV15	TRBJ1-1	NA	CATSVGLGPNTEAFF	TGTGCCACCAGCGTTGGTCTGGGGCCGAACACTGAAGCTTTCTTT
few	TRBV7-9	TRBJ2-7	NA	CASSSPYEQYF	TGTGCCAGCAGCTCTCCGTACGAGCAGTACTTC
NA	TRBV9	TRBJ1-3	TRBD1	CASSAGTGLNTIYF	TGTGCCAGCAGCGCGGGGACAGGGTTAAACACCATATATTTT
few	TRBV5-1	TRBJ2-1	TRBD1	CASSSGQGVVSPEQFF	TGCGCCAGCAGCTCCGGACAGGGGGTCGTGTCACCTGAGCAGTTCTTC
NA	TRBV18	TRBJ1-1	TRBD1	CASSPPGSGGRKNTEAFF	TGTGCCAGCTCACCACCCGGGTCAGGGGGCCGTAAGAACACTGAAGCTTTCTTT
NA	TRBV2	TRBJ2-1	TRBD2	CASSEWRGGMNEQFF	TGTGCCAGCAGTGAATGGCGGGGGGGCATGAATGAGCAGTTCTTC
NA	TRBV7-9	TRBJ1-3	NA	CASSHSLSMSGNTIYF	TGTGCCAGCAGCCACAGTCTTTCCATGTCTGGAAACACCATATATTTT
few	TRBV2	TRBJ1-6	TRBD1	CASSSGTDNSPLHF	TGTGCCAGCAGTTCCGGGACAGATAATTCACCCCTCCACTTT
NA	TRBV7-3	TRBJ2-3	NA	CASSPGTSTDTQYF	TGTGCCAGCAGCCCCGGGACTAGCACAGATACGCAGTATTTT
NA	TRBV28	TRBJ1-1	TRBD1	CASSTAGTGKNTEAFF	TGTGCCAGCAGTACTGCCGGGACAGGGAAAAACACTGAAGCTTTCTTT
NA	TRBV27	TRBJ1-6	TRBD1	CASSSEGAVRDLYNSPLHF	TGTGCCAGCAGTTCCGAGGGGGCGGTCCGCGACCTCTATAATTCACCCCTCCACTTT
NA	TRBV5-5	TRBJ1-1	TRBD1	CASSSTGGSTEAFF	TGTGCCAGCAGCTCCACAGGGGGAAGCACTGAAGCTTTCTTT